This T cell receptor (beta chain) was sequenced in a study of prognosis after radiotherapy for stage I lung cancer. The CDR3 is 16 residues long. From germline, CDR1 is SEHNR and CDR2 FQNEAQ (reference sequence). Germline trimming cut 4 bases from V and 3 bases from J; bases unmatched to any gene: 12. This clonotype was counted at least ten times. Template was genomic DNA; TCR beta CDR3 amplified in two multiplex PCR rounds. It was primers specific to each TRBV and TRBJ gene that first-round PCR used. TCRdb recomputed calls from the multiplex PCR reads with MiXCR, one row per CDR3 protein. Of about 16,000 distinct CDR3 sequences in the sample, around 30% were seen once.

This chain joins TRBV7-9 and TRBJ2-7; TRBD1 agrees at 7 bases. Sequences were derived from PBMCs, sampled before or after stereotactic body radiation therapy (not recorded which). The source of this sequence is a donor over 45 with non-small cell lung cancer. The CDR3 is CASSSDTGTAVYEQYF. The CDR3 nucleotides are TGTGCCAGCAGCTCAGACACCGGGACAGCAGTCTACGAGCAGTACTTC.